This T cell receptor (beta chain) stems from a study of Ad26.COV2.S vaccination and SARS-CoV-2 variants. Profiling relied on immunoSEQ multiplex PCR, and the TCRdb table lists in-frame clones only, not all of them. The profile covers some 250,000 clones, with approximately 90% appearing a single time and around a tenth taken by the ten largest. Described treatment: about 20 received Ad26.COV2.S at low or high dose, single or two shots; about 5 received placebo; per-sample allocation not given. Samples came from day 63 after the first vaccine or placebo injection. This adult donor, from Boston, was 18-55 years old. Unmatched junction bases numbered 2, after V lost 2 bases and J lost 1 base. In germline, CDR1 is GTSNPN, CDR2 SVGIG (reference sequence). The CDR3 runs 13 residues.

This sequence joins TRBV30 and TRBJ2-7; 7 bases fit TRBD1. The clonotype originates from a person aged 18-60 years who received the Ad26.COV2.S COVID-19 vaccine or a placebo. This specimen was peripheral blood, taken in a trial of Ad26.COV2.S vaccine versus placebo. The DNA of the CDR3 is TGTGCCTGGAGTCAGGGACAGTCCTACGAGCAGTACTTC. This gives the protein CAWSQGQSYEQYF.